These 21 T cell receptor beta chains were sequenced from one sample in a study of cytomegalovirus exposure and HLA in healthy donors. The assay was immunoSEQ multiplex PCR, and TCRdb's table has in-frame clones only and misses some. The data contain over 100,000 clones, 85% to 90% of them singletons. The sequenced sample was PBMCs. All receptors derive from a woman aged 18-29 years in good health and CMV-seronegative.

The rearrangement joins TRBV5-1 to TRBJ2-5, with 9 nucleotides matching TRBD1. In germline, CDR1 is SGHRS, CDR2 YFSETQ. CDR3 length equals 14 residues. The J segment lost 5 bases and the V segment lost 4 bases, leaving 6 bases of the junction unmatched. The CDR3, as DNA: TGCGCCAGCAGCAGGACAGGGGAGGGGGAGACCCAGTACTTC. It specifies CASSRTGEGETQYF.

The chain combines TRBV4-3 with TRBJ1-5; TRBD1 matches 9 bases. The germline CDR1 and CDR2 sequences are LGHNA and YSLEER. The V segment lost 0 bases and the J segment 7 bases; nucleotides outside the gene matches: 7. The CDR3 runs to 16 residues. CDR3 DNA: TGCGCCAGCAGCCAAGACCGTGGACAGGGGAAGCAGCCCCAGCATTTT. Amino acid sequence: CASSQDRGQGKQPQHF.

The chain links TRBV5-4 to TRBJ2-5; 8 bases match TRBD2. J gave up 0 bases and V 2 bases, and 9 bases lay outside the gene matches. CDR1 and CDR2 from the germline V gene are SGHNT and YYREEE (reference sequence). The CDR3 runs 17 residues. CDR3 loop: CASSLGSSGGYQETQYF. The CDR3 coding sequence is TGTGCCAGCAGCTTAGGGTCGAGCGGGGGTTACCAAGAGACCCAGTACTTC.

This clone was found once. The V call is TRBV19, the J call TRBJ1-5; the D is unclear. Germline values: CDR1 LNHDA, CDR2 SQIVND (reference sequence). Trimming removed 3 bases from V and 6 bases from J, with 6 bases in between. This CDR3 has 12 residues. The CDR3 DNA follows: TGTGCCAGTAGTATGGGAGTTCAGCCCCAGCATTTT. Its translation: CASSMGVQPQHF. Drawing the rest from reference TRBV19 and TRBJ1-5, the complete variable domain is DGGITQSPKYLFRKEGQNVTLSCEQNLNHDAMYWYRQDPGQGLRLIYYSQIVNDFQKGDIAEGYSVSREKKESFPLTVTSAQKNPTAFYLCASSMGVQPQHFGDGTRLSIL.

This clone was seen only once. The chain links TRBV6-6 to TRBJ2-6; TRBD1 aligns across 7 bases. The CDR3 runs 14 residues. V was clipped by 10 bases and J by 4 bases; unmatched bases: 7. Germline lookup yields CDR1 MNHNY and CDR2 SVGAGI (reference sequence). CDR3: CAIRQGSGANVLTF. The CDR3 DNA is TGTGCCATACGACAGGGTTCAGGGGCCAACGTCCTGACTTTC.

The chain uses TRBV7-2 and TRBJ2-7; 7 nucleotides line up with TRBD2. Unmatched junction bases numbered 8, after V lost 1 base and J lost 2 bases. The CDR3 has 16 residues. Germline V gene lookup returns CDR1 SGHTA and CDR2 FQGNSA. CDR3 residues: CASSLVSGEAPYEQYF. CDR3 nucleotides: TGTGCCAGCAGCTTAGTCAGCGGGGAGGCCCCCTACGAGCAGTACTTC.

In this sample, this clone turned up once. This CDR3 is CASSVVGQNYGYTF. The CDR3 bases are TGTGCCAGCAGTGTGGTTGGCCAAAACTATGGCTACACCTTC. This rearrangement joins TRBV28 to TRBJ1-2; no clear D gene. V was trimmed by 5 bases and J by 2 bases, leaving 12 bases between them. Per the germline V gene, CDR1 is MDHEN and CDR2 is SYDVKM. The CDR3 length is 14 residues.

This chain uses TRBV5-1 with TRBJ2-1; D call uncertain. CDR3 length: 14 residues. Trimming took off 1 base at V and 7 bases at J, with 12 bases between the two ends. Germline V gene data show CDR1 as SGHRS and CDR2 as YFSETQ. CDR3 residues: CASSLLEILNEQFF. CDR3 sequence (DNA): TGCGCCAGCAGCTTGCTAGAGATCTTGAATGAGCAGTTCTTC.

This rearrangement joins TRBV28 to TRBJ2-7; perhaps TRBD1 as D (6 bases). The germline V gene has CDR1 MDHEN and CDR2 SYDVKM. The CDR3 is 14 amino acids. Trimming stripped 2 bases from V and 1 base from J, with 9 bases between. CDR3 in amino acids: CASSLEDRSYEQYF. The CDR3, as DNA: TGTGCCAGCAGTTTAGAGGACAGATCCTACGAGCAGTACTTC. The full variable domain, rest sourced from reference TRBV28 and TRBJ2-7, is DVKVTQSSRYLVKRTGEKVFLECVQDMDHENMFWYRQDPGLGLRLIYFSYDVKMKEKGDIPEGYSVSREKKERFSLILESASTNQTSMYLCASSLEDRSYEQYFGPGTRLTVT.

The chain links TRBV13 to TRBJ2-3; 7 bases agree with TRBD2. This CDR3 is 19 amino acids long. V dropped 0 bases and J dropped 0; count of bases not matched to a gene: 12. The V gene's germline CDR1 is PRHDT and CDR2 FYEKMQ (reference sequence). CDR3 in DNA: TGTGCCAGCAGCTTAGGAACGGGACTAAAGGGCCCGAGCACAGATACGCAGTATTTT. As protein: CASSLGTGLKGPSTDTQYF.

This chain joins TRBV10-3 and TRBJ2-4, with D possibly TRBD1 on 5 matching bases. The CDR3 is 13 amino acids. Germline CDR1 reads ENHRY; CDR2 reads SYGVKD. V lost 2 bases and J lost 3, with 5 bases in between. CDR3 region: CAISEDSKNIQYF. The CDR3 nucleotides read TGTGCCATCAGTGAGGACAGCAAAAACATTCAGTACTTC.

The gene calls are TRBV7-2 and TRBJ1-5; the D is unclear. Germline CDR1 reads SGHTA; CDR2 reads FQGNSA. V lost 4 bases, J lost 2 bases, and 6 bases lay in between. CDR3 length: 13 residues. CDR3 bases: TGTGCCAGCAGCTCCCATGGCAATCAGCCCCAGCATTTT. Amino acid sequence: CASSSHGNQPQHF.

The chain combines TRBV28 with TRBJ2-3, with 9 nucleotides matching TRBD2. CDR1 and CDR2 from the germline V gene are MDHEN and SYDVKM. V gave up 5 bases and J gave up 2 bases; unmatched junction bases: 11. The CDR3 spans 17 residues. CDR3 nucleotide sequence: TGTGCCAGCAGTCTATCCCGACTAGCGGAGTTCACAGATACGCAGTATTTT. Protein sequence: CASSLSRLAEFTDTQYF.

In the case of this clone: A much larger clone differs from this one at a single base, so this may be a read error. The same CDR3 is also encoded by other DNA sequences in this sample. The V gene is TRBV6-5, the J gene TRBJ2-7; possible D gene TRBD1, 5 bases. Germline loops: CDR1 MNHEY, CDR2 SVGAGI. CDR3 length: 15 residues. CDR3 sequence (DNA): TGTGCCAGCAGTTACTCGGAGACGACAGCTAACGAGCAGTACTTT. Translating gives CASSYSETTANEQYF.

The V and J genes are TRBV5-1 and TRBJ2-3; a weak D match, TRBD2 (5 bases). From germline, CDR1 is SGHRS and CDR2 YFSETQ. The germline V and J ends were trimmed by 2 bases and 2 bases, with 9 bases remaining between them. This CDR3 is built from 14 residues. Written as DNA, the CDR3 is TGCGCCAGCAGCTTAGCGGTTTCCACAGATACGCAGTATTTT. This encodes CASSLAVSTDTQYF. The whole variable domain, remainder taken from reference TRBV5-1 and TRBJ2-3, is KAGVTQTPRYLIKTRGQQVTLSCSPISGHRSVSWYQQTPGQGLQFLFEYFSETQRNKGNFPGRFSGRQFSNSRSEMNVSTLELGDSALYLCASSLAVSTDTQYFGPGTRLTVL.

The CDR3 sequence: CASTNGGSSYNEQFF. CDR3 bases: TGTGCCAGCACCAACGGAGGGAGCTCCTACAATGAGCAGTTCTTC. This chain uses TRBV6-5 with TRBJ2-1; TRBD2 is a possible D gene (6 bases). The CDR3 loop spans 15 amino acids. V lost 7 bases and J 0 bases, leaving 13 bases between the germline ends. Germline loops: CDR1 MNHEY, CDR2 SVGAGI.

The chain carries TRBV5-1 and TRBJ1-6; 8 nucleotides match TRBD1. This CDR3 contains 19 residues. Trimming cost V 0 bases and J 6 bases; bases outside gene matches: 14. Germline V gene data show CDR1 as SGHRS and CDR2 as YFSETQ. In DNA, the CDR3 is TGCGCCAGCAGCTTGGTACCGGCAGGGGGCCCGCTGGGTAATTCACCCCTCCACTTT. This codes for CASSLVPAGGPLGNSPLHF. Supplemented by reference TRBV5-1 and TRBJ1-6, the full variable domain reads KAGVTQTPRYLIKTRGQQVTLSCSPISGHRSVSWYQQTPGQGLQFLFEYFSETQRNKGNFPGRFSGRQFSNSRSEMNVSTLELGDSALYLCASSLVPAGGPLGNSPLHFGNGTRLTVT.

The V and J genes are TRBV6-5 and TRBJ2-5; 8 bases line up with TRBD2. CDR3 size: 15 residues. Germline V gene sequence: CDR1 MNHEY, CDR2 SVGAGI. Trimming removed 7 bases from V and 5 bases from J; junction bases left unmatched: 12. The CDR3 is CASIPSGGWGETQYF. In DNA form, the CDR3 reads TGTGCCAGCATACCTTCGGGGGGGTGGGGCGAGACCCAGTACTTC.

The genes are TRBV14 and TRBJ1-2; tentative D call: TRBD1 (6 bases). V was cut by 4 bases and J by 2 bases, with 11 bases left in between. CDR1 is SGHDN and CDR2 is FVKESK in the germline V gene. The CDR3 spans 14 residues. The CDR3 is CASSPTTGNYGYTF. In DNA, the CDR3 is TGTGCCAGCAGCCCTACGACAGGAAACTATGGCTACACCTTC. Full variable domain (remainder filled in from reference TRBV14 and TRBJ1-2): EAGVTQFPSHSVIEKGQTVTLRCDPISGHDNLYWYRRVMGKEIKFLLHFVKESKQDESGMPNNRFLAERTGGTYSTLKVQPAELEDSGVYFCASSPTTGNYGYTFGSGTRLTVV.

The chain recombines TRBV2 with TRBJ2-3; 7 nucleotides match TRBD1. CDR1 SNHLY and CDR2 FYNNEI come from the germline V gene. Trimming at V came to 3 bases and at J to 1 base, leaving 1 base not matched to a gene. There are 14 residues in the CDR3. The CDR3 here is CASSEQGGTDTQYF. CDR3 DNA: TGTGCCAGCAGTGAGCAGGGGGGCACAGATACGCAGTATTTT.

The chain recombines TRBV30 with TRBJ2-1; 11 bases match TRBD2. This CDR3 is built from 18 residues. The V and J ends lost 4 bases and 1 base, in that order; junction bases with no gene match: 12. From germline, CDR1 is GTSNPN and CDR2 SVGIG (reference sequence). This CDR3 reads CAWTRSGGALGSYNEQFF. The CDR3 DNA sequence: TGTGCCTGGACCCGTAGCGGGGGGGCCTTGGGGTCCTACAATGAGCAGTTCTTC.